The T cell receptor (beta chain) under discussion was sequenced for a study of cytomegalovirus exposure and HLA in healthy donors. The PCR had 60 Vbeta and 13 Jbeta primers. Data came from immunoSEQ multiplex PCR; TCRdb stores just in-frame clones and leaves some out. This table holds fewer than 85,000 clones, 75% to 85% found once. V was pared by 4 bases and J by 4 bases, with 8 bases of the junction left unmatched. Looked up from germline, CDR1 is LGHNA and CDR2 is YNFKEQ. The CDR3 spans 15 residues. As to this clone: The target antigen is unknown.

Findings of the study overall: In terms of immune exposure information, only CMV serostatus was available.

Sequenced: PBMCs. The rearrangement links TRBV4-2 to TRBJ2-3, with TRBD2 identical over 7 bases. This receptor was obtained from a man in his sixties or seventies in good health and CMV-seropositive. The CDR3 region has the DNA TGTGCCAGCAGCCCCACGGGACTACCTTCAGATACGCAGTATTTT. Its translation is CASSPTGLPSDTQYF.